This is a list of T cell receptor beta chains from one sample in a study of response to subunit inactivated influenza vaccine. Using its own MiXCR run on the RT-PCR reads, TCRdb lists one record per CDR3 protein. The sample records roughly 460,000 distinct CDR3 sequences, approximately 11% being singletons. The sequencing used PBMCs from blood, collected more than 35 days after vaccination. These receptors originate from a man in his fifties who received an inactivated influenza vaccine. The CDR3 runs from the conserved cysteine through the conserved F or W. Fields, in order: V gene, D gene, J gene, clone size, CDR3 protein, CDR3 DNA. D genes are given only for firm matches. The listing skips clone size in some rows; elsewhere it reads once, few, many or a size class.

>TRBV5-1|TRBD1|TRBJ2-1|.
CASSLGLRDSKFF
TGCGCCAGCAGCTTAGGACTCCGGGACAGTAAGTTCTTC
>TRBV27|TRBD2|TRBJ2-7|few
CASSSFLAGRYEQYF
TGTGCCAGCAGTTCTTTTCTAGCGGGAAGGTACGAGCAGTACTTC
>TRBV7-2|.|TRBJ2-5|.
CASSTQGGETQYF
TGTGCCAGCAGCACACAGGGAGGAGAGACCCAGTACTTC
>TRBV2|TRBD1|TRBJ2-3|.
CASSVGDRGTDTQYF
TGTGCCAGCAGTGTCGGGGACAGGGGCACAGATACGCAGTATTTT
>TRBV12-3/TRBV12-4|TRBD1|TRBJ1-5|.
CASSTNRDRYQPQHF
TGTGCCAGCAGTACGAACCGGGACAGATATCAGCCCCAGCATTTT
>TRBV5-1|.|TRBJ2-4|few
CASSSGQNIQYF
TGCGCCAGCAGCTCAGGCCAAAACATTCAGTACTTC
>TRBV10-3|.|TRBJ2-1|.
CAISGPDQQQFF
TGTGCCATCAGCGGCCCTGACCAACAGCAGTTCTTC
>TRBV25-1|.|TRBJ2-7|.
CLQRDGGRSPEQYF
TGTCTTCAAAGGGACGGGGGGCGCTCCCCCGAGCAGTACTTC
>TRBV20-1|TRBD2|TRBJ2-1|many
CSARRTSKLAEQFF
TGCAGTGCTAGGAGGACTAGCAAGTTGGCTGAGCAGTTCTTC
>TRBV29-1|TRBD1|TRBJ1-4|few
CSGQGLNEKLFF
TGCAGCGGACAGGGACTAAATGAAAAACTGTTTTTT
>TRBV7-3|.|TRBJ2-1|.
CASSLSFGQDNEQFF
TGTGCCAGCAGCTTAAGTTTCGGGCAAGACAATGAGCAGTTCTTC
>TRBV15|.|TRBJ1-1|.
CATSRDPDTEAFF
TGTGCCACCAGCAGAGACCCGGACACTGAAGCTTTCTTT
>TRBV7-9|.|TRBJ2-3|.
CADDLSTDTQYF
TGTGCCGACGACCTTAGCACAGATACGCAGTATTTT
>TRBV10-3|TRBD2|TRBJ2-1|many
CAARTSGSYNEQFF
TGTGCCGCGCGGACTAGCGGCTCCTACAATGAGCAGTTCTTC
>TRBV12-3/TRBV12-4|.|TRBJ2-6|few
CASSLVGRSGANVLTF
TGTGCCAGCAGTTTAGTGGGCCGCTCTGGGGCCAACGTCCTGACTTTC
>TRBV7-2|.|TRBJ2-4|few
CASSLAPGLNIQYF
TGTGCCAGCAGCTTAGCCCCAGGGTTGAACATTCAGTACTTC
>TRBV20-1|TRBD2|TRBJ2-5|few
CSAPPFLAGEQETQYF
TGCAGTGCTCCGCCGTTCCTAGCGGGGGAACAAGAGACCCAGTACTTC
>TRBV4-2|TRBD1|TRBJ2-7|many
CASSLVRGQGVYEQYF
TGTGCCAGCAGCCTCGTCCGGGGACAGGGGGTCTACGAGCAGTACTTC
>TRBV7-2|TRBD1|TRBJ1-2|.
CASSTRQGDGYTF
TGTGCCAGCAGCACCCGACAGGGCGATGGCTACACCTTC
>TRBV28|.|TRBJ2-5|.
CASSERTGGQETQYF
TGTGCCAGCAGTGAGAGGACAGGAGGGCAGGAGACCCAGTACTTC
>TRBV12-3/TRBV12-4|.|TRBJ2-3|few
CASSSGVFTDTQYF
TGTGCCAGCAGTTCAGGGGTCTTCACAGATACGCAGTATTTT
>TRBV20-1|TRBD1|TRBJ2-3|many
CSAWTGADTQYF
TGCAGTGCTTGGACAGGTGCAGATACGCAGTATTTT
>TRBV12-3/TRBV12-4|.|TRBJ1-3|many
CASNVQAFSGNTIYF
TGTGCCAGCAACGTACAGGCCTTCTCTGGAAACACCATATATTTT
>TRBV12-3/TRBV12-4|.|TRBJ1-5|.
CASRSGTDSNQPQHF
TGTGCCAGCAGATCCGGGACGGATAGCAATCAGCCCCAGCATTTT
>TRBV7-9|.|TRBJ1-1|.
CASSLAETATEAFF
TGTGCCAGCAGCTTAGCAGAGACCGCCACTGAAGCTTTCTTT
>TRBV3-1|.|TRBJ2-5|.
CASSPRVQLQETQYF
TGTGCCAGCAGCCCCCGCGTCCAGCTCCAAGAGACCCAGTACTTC
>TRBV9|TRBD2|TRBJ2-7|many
CASSPQGTSGSYEQYF
TGTGCCAGCAGCCCACAGGGGACTAGCGGGAGTTACGAGCAGTACTTC
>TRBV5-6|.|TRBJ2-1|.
CASSFLTGYRSQFF
TGTGCCAGCAGCTTTCTGACGGGATACAGATCCCAGTTCTTC
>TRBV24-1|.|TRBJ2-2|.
CATSEAGRTGELFF
TGTGCCACCAGTGAGGCAGGGAGAACCGGGGAGCTGTTTTTT
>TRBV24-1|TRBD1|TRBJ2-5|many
CATSDRQRQGAQETQYF
TGTGCCACCAGTGATCGACAGAGACAGGGCGCCCAAGAGACCCAGTACTTC
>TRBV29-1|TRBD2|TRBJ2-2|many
CSVEEEKRGQSTGELFF
TGCAGCGTTGAAGAAGAAAAGCGGGGCCAGAGCACCGGGGAGCTGTTTTTT
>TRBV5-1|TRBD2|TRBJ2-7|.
CASSLGRANEQYF
TGCGCCAGCAGCCTCGGGAGGGCCAACGAGCAGTACTTC
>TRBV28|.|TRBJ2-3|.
CASSLGVGPDTQYF
TGTGCCAGCAGTTTGGGAGTTGGGCCAGATACGCAGTATTTT
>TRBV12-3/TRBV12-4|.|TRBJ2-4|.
CASSLVGNIQYF
TGTGCCAGCAGTTTAGTGGGTAACATTCAGTACTTC
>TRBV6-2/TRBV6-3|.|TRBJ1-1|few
CASSYRHQGNTEAFF
TGTGCCAGCAGTTATAGACACCAGGGGAACACTGAAGCTTTCTTT
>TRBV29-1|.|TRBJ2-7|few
CSVERGDPKLNEQYF
TGCAGCGTTGAACGGGGCGACCCCAAGTTGAACGAGCAGTACTTC
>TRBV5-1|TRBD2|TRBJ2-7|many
CASSGTSGRAFSYEQYF
TGCGCCAGCAGCGGGACTAGCGGGAGGGCCTTTTCCTACGAGCAGTACTTC
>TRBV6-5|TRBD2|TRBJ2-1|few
CASSYSGGSEFF
TGTGCCAGCAGTTACTCGGGGGGGAGTGAGTTCTTC
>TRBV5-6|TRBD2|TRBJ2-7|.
CASSLFGRAFHEQYF
TGTGCCAGCAGCTTGTTCGGGAGGGCCTTTCACGAGCAGTACTTC
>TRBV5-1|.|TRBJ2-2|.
CASSFAPGGATGELFF
TGCGCCAGCAGCTTTGCACCGGGGGGCGCCACCGGGGAGCTGTTTTTT
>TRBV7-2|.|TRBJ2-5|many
CASSLAGVQETQYF
TGCGCCAGCAGCTTGGCAGGGGTCCAAGAGACCCAGTACTTC